This is a list of T cell receptor beta chains from one sample in a study of blood T cells in healthy people across ages. TCRdb re-derived calls from the 5' RACE reads in MiXCR, one entry per CDR3 protein. The repertoire includes about 970,000 distinct CDR3 sequences, roughly half of them detected once, and about 20% sits in the top ten. The sequenced material came from blood. These TCRs come from a woman aged 55-69 years in good health. CDR3s include the opening cysteine and the closing phenylalanine or tryptophan. The D gene is left open where the match is weak. Clone size is not always given. Where it is, it says once, few, many or a class for expanded clones.

>-|-|TRBJ2-5|TRBV20-1
TGCAGTGCCCCCGCAGGGGCAGAGACCCAGTACTTC
CSAPAGAETQYF
>-|-|TRBJ2-5|TRBV4-1
TGCGCCAGCAGCCAAGTGGTCCCTCCCAGGGCCCAGTACTTC
CASSQVVPPRAQYF
>-|-|TRBJ2-1|TRBV6-5
TGTGCCAGCAGTTACTCGGCAGGGATCCCCTACAATGAGCAGTTCTTC
CASSYSAGIPYNEQFF
>-|-|TRBJ2-2|TRBV29-1
TGCAGCGTTGTGTTAGCTTATGGGGGAACCGGGGAGCTGTTTTTT
CSVVLAYGGTGELFF
>TRBD2|few|TRBJ2-1|TRBV12-3/TRBV12-4
TGTGCCAGCAGTTCGGCTCAACTAGCGGCGGGTGAGCAGTTCTTC
CASSSAQLAAGEQFF
>TRBD2|-|TRBJ2-1|TRBV20-1
TGCAGTGCTTACCCTAGCGGGAGGAACTCCTACAATGAGCAGTTCTTC
CSAYPSGRNSYNEQFF
>TRBD2|-|TRBJ2-3|TRBV12-3/TRBV12-4
TGTGCCAGCAGTAGCGGGGGGCTGGGGGGTACGCAGTATTTT
CASSSGGLGGTQYF
>-|-|TRBJ2-7|TRBV9
TGTGCCAGCAGCGTAGATGAAGGGTACGAGCAGTACTTC
CASSVDEGYEQYF
>-|-|TRBJ2-5|TRBV6-2/TRBV6-3
TGTGCCAGCAGCTTGGGGGGACGGTGGCAAGAGACCCAGTACTTC
CASSLGGRWQETQYF
>TRBD2|-|TRBJ2-3|TRBV29-1
TGCAGCGTCATCACCGAGGTGAATAGCGGGACTAGCACAGATACGCAGTATTTT
CSVITEVNSGTSTDTQYF
>TRBD1|once|TRBJ1-5|TRBV3-1
TGTGCCAGCAGGGAGACAGGGCCTCAGCCCCAGCATTTT
CASRETGPQPQHF
>-|few|TRBJ2-3|TRBV28
TGTGCCAGCAAGGCCGGGGCTAGCACAGATACGCAGTATTTT
CASKAGASTDTQYF
>-|-|TRBJ1-5|TRBV6-5
TGTGCCAGCAAGAGGGTGATCTCCGATCAGCCCCAGCATTTT
CASKRVISDQPQHF
>-|few|TRBJ2-6|TRBV30
TGTGGAAAAGACGGCTCTGGGGCCAACGTCCTGACTTTC
CGKDGSGANVLTF
>-|many|TRBJ2-3|TRBV10-3
TGTGCCATCAGTGAAGGCGGGAGCACAGATACGCAGTATTTT
CAISEGGSTDTQYF
>-|-|TRBJ2-2|TRBV6-2/TRBV6-3
TGTGCCAGCAGTCCCGTAACACAGCCCGGGGAGCTGTTTTTT
CASSPVTQPGELFF
>TRBD1|-|TRBJ1-1|TRBV11-2
TGTGCCAATGCCGGGACAGGGAAATCCAGCACTGAAGCTTTCTTT
CANAGTGKSSTEAFF
>TRBD2|-|TRBJ2-7|TRBV10-3
TGTGCCATCAGTGAAAGTAGTGGAACTAGCGGGAGAACATACGAGCAGTACTTC
CAISESSGTSGRTYEQYF
>-|few|TRBJ2-1|TRBV7-2
TGTGCCAGCAGCTTAGACAGTTTCTACAATGAGCAGTTCTTC
CASSLDSFYNEQFF
>-|few|TRBJ2-3|TRBV5-1
TGCGCCAGCAGCTTTACTCAGCCCACAGATACGCAGTATTTT
CASSFTQPTDTQYF
>-|-|TRBJ2-6|TRBV28
TGTGCCAGCAACGGTATCGGGCCAAGGGCCAACGTCCTGACTTTC
CASNGIGPRANVLTF
>-|-|TRBJ2-2|TRBV6-6
TGTGCCGCACGAACTGGGGAGACCGGGGAGCTGTTTTTT
CAARTGETGELFF
>-|-|TRBJ2-1|TRBV5-1
TGCGCCAGCAGCCAATCCCTACACTTATACAATGAGCAGTTCTTC
CASSQSLHLYNEQFF
>-|few|TRBJ2-7|TRBV12-3/TRBV12-4
TGTGCCAGCAGTTTAGGTAGGGGGGACAGACCCTACGAGCAGTACTTC
CASSLGRGDRPYEQYF
>-|-|TRBJ2-7|TRBV5-5
TGTGCCAGCAGCTTGAGTCAGTGGGAGCAGTACTTC
CASSLSQWEQYF
>TRBD1|-|TRBJ1-4|TRBV7-2
TGTGCCAGCAGCATACAGGGGCAAAAACTGTTTTTT
CASSIQGQKLFF
>TRBD2|few|TRBJ2-7|TRBV20-1
TGCAGTGCTAGAGAGATTAGGGGCGGGAGCTACGAGCAGTACTTC
CSAREIRGGSYEQYF
>TRBD2|-|TRBJ2-5|TRBV9
TGTGCCAGCAGCGTAACCCCGGGAGGACTACAAGAGACCCAGTACTTC
CASSVTPGGLQETQYF
>TRBD1|-|TRBJ2-7|TRBV5-1
TGCGCCAGCAGCTTGGCCGGGACAGGGAAGCACGAGCAGTACTTC
CASSLAGTGKHEQYF
>-|few|TRBJ1-4|TRBV29-1
TGCAGCGTTGGATTCGGGACTATTGAAAAACTGTTTTTT
CSVGFGTIEKLFF
>-|-|TRBJ2-7|TRBV9
TGTGCCAGCGGGAGGACAGAGCTCTACGAGCAGTACTTC
CASGRTELYEQYF
>-|-|TRBJ2-3|TRBV20-1
TGCAGTGCAGGGGCTAACACAGATACGCAGTATTTT
CSAGANTDTQYF
>TRBD1|-|TRBJ1-4|TRBV29-1
TGCAGCGTGGCGACAGGGGGAGGTGAAAAACTGTTTTTT
CSVATGGGEKLFF
>-|-|TRBJ2-7|TRBV24-1
TGTGCCACCAGTGATTTTAGAGCTTACGAGCAGTACTTC
CATSDFRAYEQYF